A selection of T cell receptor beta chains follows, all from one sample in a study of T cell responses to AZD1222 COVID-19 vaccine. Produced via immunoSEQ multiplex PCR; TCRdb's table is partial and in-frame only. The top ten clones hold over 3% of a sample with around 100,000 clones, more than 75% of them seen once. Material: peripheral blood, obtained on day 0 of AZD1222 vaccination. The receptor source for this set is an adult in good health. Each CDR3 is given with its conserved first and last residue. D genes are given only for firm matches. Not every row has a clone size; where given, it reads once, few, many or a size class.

TGTGCCAGCACCCTGCGTGGAACCGGGGAGCTGTTTTTT	CASTLRGTGELFF	-	-	TRBV6-6	TRBJ2-2
TGCGCCAGCAGCCCGGTTCCCCGGGACAGGGGGCAACATACGCAGTATTTT	CASSPVPRDRGQHTQYF	TRBD1	-	TRBV5-1	TRBJ2-3
TGTGCCATCTCTCTGGCAGATACGCAGTATTTT	CAISLADTQYF	-	-	TRBV10-3	TRBJ2-3
TGTGCCTTAGCAACCCGGGGGCGCGACTATGGCTACACCTTC	CALATRGRDYGYTF	-	-	TRBV6-5	TRBJ1-2
TGTGCCAGCAGCCCCGGGTGGGGTGAATCGCACACCGGGGAGCTGTTTTTT	CASSPGWGESHTGELFF	-	-	TRBV6-2/TRBV6-3	TRBJ2-2
TGTGCCAGCAAAATCAGAGGACTGGAGAATTCACCCCTCCACTTT	CASKIRGLENSPLHF	-	-	TRBV28	TRBJ1-6
TGTGCCAACAGCTTATGGCGCCAGGGGAACACAGATACGCAGTATTTT	CANSLWRQGNTDTQYF	-	-	TRBV7-2	TRBJ2-3
TGTGCCTGGAGCATCACCAGGCAGCGAGGCAATCAGCCCCAGCATTTT	CAWSITRQRGNQPQHF	-	-	TRBV30	TRBJ1-5
TGTGCCAGCAGCCACCCCGGGACAGGGAGGGGGAACACCGGGGAGCTGTTTTTT	CASSHPGTGRGNTGELFF	TRBD1	-	TRBV5-4	TRBJ2-2
TGTGCCAGCAGTCCCGCGACACGGGAGAATGAAAAACTGTTTTTT	CASSPATRENEKLFF	-	medium-sized	TRBV6-2/TRBV6-3	TRBJ1-4
TGTGCCAGCAGCCAATTCCAGGGCTCTGGAAACACCATATATTTT	CASSQFQGSGNTIYF	-	few	TRBV3-1/TRBV3-2	TRBJ1-3
TGTGCCAGTAGTAGATATAGCGGGGCCTCCTACGAGCAGTACTTC	CASSRYSGASYEQYF	TRBD2	-	TRBV19	TRBJ2-7
TGTGCCACCAGCGGGGGGCAGGGGAATGAAAAACTGTTTTTT	CATSGGQGNEKLFF	-	-	TRBV15	TRBJ1-4
TGTGCCAGCAGTTACTCGATATACAACACCGGGGAGCTGTTTTTT	CASSYSIYNTGELFF	-	-	TRBV6-6	TRBJ2-2
TGTGCCAGTAATTGGGACTATGGCTACACCTTC	CASNWDYGYTF	-	-	TRBV28	TRBJ1-2
TGCGCCAGCAGCTTACAGGGAGCTGCTAATGAAAAACTGTTTTTT	CASSLQGAANEKLFF	-	-	TRBV5-1	TRBJ1-4
TGTGCCAGCAGCTTCTCCGGGGGGAAAGAGACCCAGTACTTC	CASSFSGGKETQYF	TRBD2	-	TRBV7-7	TRBJ2-5
TGTGCCAGCAGCCCACGCGGGGCAGGGCCCACCGGGGAGCTGTTTTTT	CASSPRGAGPTGELFF	-	once	TRBV7-9	TRBJ2-2
TGTGCCAGCAGTCCATGGGGAGTCTCTGGAAACACCATATATTTT	CASSPWGVSGNTIYF	-	-	TRBV28	TRBJ1-3
TGTGCCAGCAGCTTTCAGGGGAGAAGCACAGATACGCAGTATTTT	CASSFQGRSTDTQYF	-	-	TRBV6-2/TRBV6-3	TRBJ2-3
TGCAGCGTTGGAAGAGGGACCTTAGACACCGGGGAGCTGTTTTTT	CSVGRGTLDTGELFF	-	-	TRBV29-1	TRBJ2-2
TGTGCCACCAGTGATGGACAGGTCTATGGCTACACCTTC	CATSDGQVYGYTF	TRBD1	-	TRBV24-1	TRBJ1-2
TGTGCCAGCAGTCTGACAGGGGGCTCCTACAATGAGCAGTTCTTC	CASSLTGGSYNEQFF	TRBD1	-	TRBV6-5	TRBJ2-1
TGTGCCAGCAGCTTAGAAGGGTTGGGAAACACCATATATTTT	CASSLEGLGNTIYF	-	-	TRBV7-7	TRBJ1-3
TGTGCCAGTAGTCCCAGGAGGGGCGACGCCACTGAAGCTTTCTTT	CASSPRRGDATEAFF	-	-	TRBV19	TRBJ1-1
TGTGCCAGCTCACCACGGACAGGGATAGATGACACTGAAGCTTTCTTT	CASSPRTGIDDTEAFF	TRBD1	-	TRBV18	TRBJ1-1
TGTGCCAGCTCACGATCAACTAATGAAAAACTGTTTTTT	CASSRSTNEKLFF	-	-	TRBV18	TRBJ1-4
TGTGCCAGCAGTGGCCAGGGGGGGTCACCCCTCCACTTT	CASSGQGGSPLHF	TRBD1	-	TRBV25-1	TRBJ1-6
TGCGCCAGCAGCCCCCTACAGGGGGAAGCTAACTATGGCTACACCTTC	CASSPLQGEANYGYTF	TRBD1	-	TRBV4-3	TRBJ1-2
TGTGCCATCAGTACAGAGCTGGGACATTCCAACTATGGCTACACCTTC	CAISTELGHSNYGYTF	-	-	TRBV10-3	TRBJ1-2
TGTGCCAGCAGTCCCCAGTCGGGTCCGTACCAAGAGACCCAGTACTTC	CASSPQSGPYQETQYF	-	-	TRBV11-2	TRBJ2-5
TGTGCCAGCGCGCCGCGGGGGGACGGGGAGCTGTTTTTT	CASAPRGDGELFF	TRBD2	many	TRBV6-5	TRBJ2-2
TGTGCCAGCAGCTCGACAGGGAAGGGCGGCTACACCTTC	CASSSTGKGGYTF	TRBD1	-	TRBV7-2	TRBJ1-2
TGTGCCAGCAGTTACATTGATGAAGCTTTCTTT	CASSYIDEAFF	-	-	TRBV6-6	TRBJ1-1
TGTGCCAGCAGGACAAGGGATAAAGCTTTCTTT	CASRTRDKAFF	-	-	TRBV6-6	TRBJ1-1
TGTGCCAGCAGCCAGAATCCCGGGACAGGGTCCTACAATGAGCAGTTCTTC	CASSQNPGTGSYNEQFF	TRBD1	-	TRBV3-1/TRBV3-2	TRBJ2-1
TGTGCCAGAAGAGGGGTCAGGAGCAATCAGCCCCAGCATTTT	CARRGVRSNQPQHF	-	-	TRBV3-1/TRBV3-2	TRBJ1-5
TGTGCCAGCAGCCAAGGAGTCAGAGGACAGAGAACGTCCTACGAGCAGTACTTC	CASSQGVRGQRTSYEQYF	-	-	TRBV3-1/TRBV3-2	TRBJ2-7
TGTGCCATCAGTGATCGGTTGGGTGAAAAACTGTTTTTT	CAISDRLGEKLFF	-	-	TRBV10-3	TRBJ1-4
TGCAGCGTTGGGCGGGGAGCCACAGATACGCAGTATTTT	CSVGRGATDTQYF	-	-	TRBV29-1	TRBJ2-3
TGTGCCAGCAGTTACGGTGCGGGGGACACCGGGGAGCTGTTTTTT	CASSYGAGDTGELFF	TRBD2	-	TRBV6-2/TRBV6-3	TRBJ2-2